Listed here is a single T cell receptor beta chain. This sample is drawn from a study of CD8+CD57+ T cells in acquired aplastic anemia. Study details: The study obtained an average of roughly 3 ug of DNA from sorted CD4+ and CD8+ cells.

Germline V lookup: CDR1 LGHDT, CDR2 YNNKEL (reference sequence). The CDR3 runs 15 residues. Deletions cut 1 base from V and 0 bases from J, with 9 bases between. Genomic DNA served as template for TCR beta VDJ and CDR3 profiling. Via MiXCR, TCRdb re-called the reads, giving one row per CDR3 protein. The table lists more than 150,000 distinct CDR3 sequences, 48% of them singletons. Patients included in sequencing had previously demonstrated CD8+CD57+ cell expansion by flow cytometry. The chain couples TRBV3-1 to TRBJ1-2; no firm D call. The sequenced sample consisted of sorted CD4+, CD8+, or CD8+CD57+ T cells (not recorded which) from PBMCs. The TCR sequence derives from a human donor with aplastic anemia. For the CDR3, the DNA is TGTGCCAGCAGCCAAGGGCAGCAAGCTAACTATGGCTACACCTTC. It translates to CASSQGQQANYGYTF.